The T cell receptor (beta chain) under discussion was sequenced for a study of metastatic and nonmetastatic thyroid tumors. Overall study findings and caveats: Benign nodules were reported to have significantly lower TCR beta diversity than malignant thyroid tumors, in blood and tumor.

On this clone itself: Its specificity is unknown.

Germline V gene lookup returns CDR1 MGHDK and CDR2 SYGVNS. Germline trimming cut 5 bases from V and 8 bases from J; bases unmatched to any gene: 8. CDR3 length equals 13 residues. There were no patients who had received any treatment before thyroid surgery. Per the authors' pipeline: The authors used CDR3 differences across clinicopathological groups to build a distant-metastasis classifier for papillary thyroid cancer. TCRdb recomputed clones from the PCR reads via MiXCR. In this record, the V and J calls reflect TCRdb's handling and not the investigators' own analysis. Of approximately 20,000 clones listed, roughly 26% are singletons.

This TCR came from a female donor with papillary thyroid cancer or a benign thyroid nodule (not recorded which). Some clones in this sample may be carry-over from other donors' samples. Sample: tumor tissue. V and J are TRBV25-1 and TRBJ1-1, with 7 bases matching TRBD1. CDR3 region: CASSRVWDSEAFF. The DNA for the CDR3 is TGTGCCAGCAGTCGGGTCTGGGACAGCGAAGCTTTCTTT.